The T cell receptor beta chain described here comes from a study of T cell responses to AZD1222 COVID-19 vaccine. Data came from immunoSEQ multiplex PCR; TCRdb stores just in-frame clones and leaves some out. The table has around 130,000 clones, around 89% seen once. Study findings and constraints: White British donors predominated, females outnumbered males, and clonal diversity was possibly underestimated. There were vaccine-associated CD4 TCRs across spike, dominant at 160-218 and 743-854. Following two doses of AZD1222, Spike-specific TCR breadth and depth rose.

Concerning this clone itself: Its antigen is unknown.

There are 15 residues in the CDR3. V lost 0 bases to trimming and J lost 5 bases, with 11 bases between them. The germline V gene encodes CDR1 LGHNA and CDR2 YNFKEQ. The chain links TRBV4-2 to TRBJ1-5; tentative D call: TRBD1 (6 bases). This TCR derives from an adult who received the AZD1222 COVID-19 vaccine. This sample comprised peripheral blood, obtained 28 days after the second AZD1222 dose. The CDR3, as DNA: TGTGCCAGCAGCCAAGATTTGGCAGGGGATCAGCCCCAGCATTTT. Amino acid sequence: CASSQDLAGDQPQHF.